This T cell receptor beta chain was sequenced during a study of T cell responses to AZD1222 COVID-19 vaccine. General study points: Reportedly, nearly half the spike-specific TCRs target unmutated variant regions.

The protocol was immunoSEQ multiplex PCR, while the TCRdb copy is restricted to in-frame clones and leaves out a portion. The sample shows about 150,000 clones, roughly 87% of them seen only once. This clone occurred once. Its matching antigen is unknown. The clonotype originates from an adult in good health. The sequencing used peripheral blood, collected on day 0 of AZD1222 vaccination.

This chain's CDR3 is CASKRDYGYTF. The CDR3 DNA follows: TGTGCCAGTAAGAGAGACTATGGCTACACCTTC. This chain joins TRBV19 and TRBJ1-2; D not certain. The CDR3 covers 11 residues. The germline V and J ends were trimmed by 7 bases and 3 bases, with 6 bases remaining between them. Germline V CDR1 and CDR2: LNHDA, SQIVND (reference sequence).